The clone carrying this T cell receptor (beta chain) has at least ten counts. The antigen remains undetermined. These data belong to a study of T cell repertoires in cytomegalovirus infection. Study-level points and caveats: Clonotype analysis showed dominance of the ex vivo response by HLA-C-restricted CMV-specific TCR beta clonotypes.

This CDR3 is 13 amino acids long. The germline V gene has CDR1 MNHNS and CDR2 SASEGT. J lost 8 bases, V lost 4 bases, and 5 bases had no gene match. TCRdb fed the reads into MiXCR, producing one record per CDR3 protein. The sample shows around 310,000 distinct CDR3 sequences, about a sixth of them seen only once. The receptor was isolated from a human donor in good health (CMV status not recorded). Some clones in this sample may be carry-over from other donors' samples. The chain recombines TRBV6-1 with TRBJ1-2; 9 positions agree with TRBD1. Material for sequencing was PBMCs. CDR3 nucleotides: TGTGCCAGCAGTGGACAGGACAGGGGCGGCTACACCTTC. Translated: CASSGQDRGGYTF.